Reported below is one T cell receptor beta chain. The data are from a study of cytomegalovirus exposure and HLA in healthy donors. V lost 3 bases, J lost 6 bases, and 13 bases lay in between. Germline V CDR1 and CDR2: KGHSH, LQKENI. The CDR3 loop spans 14 amino acids. Both 60 Vbeta primers and 13 Jbeta primers went into the PCR. Libraries were prepared by immunoSEQ multiplex PCR; TCRdb keeps only in-frame clonotypes and omits some of them. Of 160,000 or so clones detected, roughly 80% appear once; the ten largest clones hold about 1.3%. The chain is built from TRBV18 and TRBJ2-3; no definite D call. This TCR was recovered from a woman aged 45-65 years in good health and CMV-seronegative. Material for sequencing was PBMCs. In nucleotides, the CDR3 is TGTGCCAGCTCACCCGCATCCCCTAAGGATACGCAGTATTTT. Residues: CASSPASPKDTQYF.